This TCR beta chain is from a study of T-cell reconstitution after alpha-beta-depleted transplantation in children. Findings and caveats of the study: There were reportedly several hundred expanded graft clones from which alpha-beta T cells came about two months after transplant.

As it was prepared, the TCRbeta library received unique molecular identifiers. MiXCR, run by TCRdb on the PCR reads, gives a single entry per CDR3 protein. The repertoire has around 300,000 distinct CDR3 sequences, around a tenth of them found once; the top ten carry 7.5%. Germline V gives CDR1 SGDLS, CDR2 YYNGEE. The CDR3 totals 15 residues. Losses at the gene ends were 5 bases for V and 1 base for J; bases not matched to a gene: 8. This clonotype was recorded many times. Its antigen is not identified. The sample consisted of PBMCs, taken before TCRalphabeta/CD19-depleted stem cell transplant. The chain carries TRBV9 and TRBJ1-1; 7 bases fit TRBD1. The TCR was taken from a boy less than two years old with acute myeloid leukemia, due to receive a stem cell transplant. CDR3: CASSGTQGPNTEAFF. For the CDR3, the DNA is TGTGCCAGCAGTGGCACACAGGGGCCGAACACTGAAGCTTTCTTT. The full variable domain, rest sourced from reference TRBV9 and TRBJ1-1, is DSGVTQTPKHLITATGQRVTLRCSPRSGDLSVYWYQQSLDQGLQFLIQYYNGEERAKGNILERFSAQQFPDLHSELNLSSLELGDSALYFCASSGTQGPNTEAFFGQGTRLTVV.